Sequencing of this T cell receptor (beta chain) was carried out in a study of beta chain features in type 1 diabetes. This clone was seen a handful of times. The study reverse transcribed the entire isolated RNA, so it sequenced expressed TCRB transcripts. Method: immunoSEQ multiplex PCR; TCRdb's copy keeps in-frame clones and lacks some. Of fewer than 900,000 clones detected, about a sixth appear once; the ten largest clones hold 0.02% to 0.03%. CDR3 length: 13 residues. V lost 4 bases and J lost 4, with 11 bases in between. Germline V gene sequence: CDR1 SGDLS, CDR2 YYNGEE. The sequencing input was naive CD4+ T cells from blood. The V and J genes are TRBV9 and TRBJ1-1; D remains ambiguous. The source is a woman between 18 and 29 years old in good health. The DNA for the CDR3 is TGTGCCAGCAGCCTTCAACGGGGCACTGAAGCTTTCTTT. It codes for CASSLQRGTEAFF.